A selection of T cell receptor beta chains follows, all from one sample in a study of cytomegalovirus exposure and HLA in healthy donors. The table came from immunoSEQ multiplex PCR; TCRdb's copy has only in-frame clones and leaves some out. The repertoire has around 160,000 clones, over 70% of them found once; the top ten carry roughly 7.3%. Sample: PBMCs. These receptors originate from a male donor in good health and CMV-seropositive. The CDR3 runs from the conserved cysteine through the conserved F or W. Fields, in order: D gene, V gene, J gene, clone size, CDR3 length, CDR3 protein, CDR3 DNA. The D gene is left open where the match is weak. Clone size, where shown, is once, few, many, or a class for clones that have expanded.

>TRBD2|TRBV9|TRBJ2-2|.|16
CASSVGGGINTGELFF
TGTGCCAGCAGCGTAGGCGGGGGAATTAACACCGGGGAGCTGTTTTTT
>.|TRBV4-1|TRBJ1-4|.|16
CASSTRPQGKAEKLFF
TGCGCCAGCAGCACCCGCCCGCAGGGTAAGGCTGAAAAACTGTTTTTT
>.|TRBV6-5|TRBJ1-6|.|14
CASSAGEWNSPLHF
TGTGCCAGCAGTGCCGGGGAGTGGAATTCACCCCTCCACTTT
>TRBD2|TRBV7-9|TRBJ2-3|.|15
CASSFAAGGTDTQYF
TGTGCCAGCAGCTTTGCAGCGGGGGGCACAGATACGCAGTATTTT
>.|TRBV29-1|TRBJ1-1|few|13
CSVEQGRNTEAFF
TGCAGCGTTGAACAGGGGAGGAACACTGAAGCTTTCTTT
>TRBD1|TRBV7-9|TRBJ1-3|.|16
CASSLVVTGAGNTIYF
TGTGCCAGCAGCTTAGTAGTGACAGGGGCTGGAAACACCATATATTTT
>.|TRBV21-1|TRBJ1-1|.|13
CASSIDKPTEAFF
TGTGCCAGCAGCATAGATAAACCAACGGAAGCTTTCTTT
>.|TRBV27|TRBJ2-7|.|14
CASSSFLGGREQYF
TGTGCCAGCAGTAGTTTCTTAGGGGGACGGGAGCAGTACTTC
>TRBD1|TRBV7-8|TRBJ1-2|.|14
CASSTSYRGRGYTF
TGTGCCAGCAGCACCTCCTACAGGGGGAGAGGCTACACCTTC
>TRBD2|TRBV2|TRBJ2-7|.|15
CASSEVAGGVYEQYF
TGTGCCAGCAGTGAAGTAGCGGGGGGCGTTTACGAGCAGTACTTC
>TRBD1|TRBV19|TRBJ1-6|.|14
CASSSRDRASPLHF
TGTGCCAGTAGTAGCCGGGACAGGGCTTCACCCCTCCACTTT
>TRBD1|TRBV30|TRBJ1-2|.|13
CAWSADRGRGYTF
TGTGCCTGGAGTGCGGACAGGGGGAGAGGCTACACCTTC
>.|TRBV7-3|TRBJ2-5|.|13
CASSSTGRQTQYF
TGTGCCAGCAGCTCCACAGGGCGGCAGACCCAGTACTTC
>.|TRBV10-3|TRBJ1-2|.|18
CAISESYLLSSENYGYTF
TGTGCCATCAGTGAGTCTTACCTTCTGTCGTCAGAAAACTATGGCTACACCTTC
>.|TRBV4-3|TRBJ1-2|.|15
CASSQGGGRAYGYTF
TGCGCCAGCAGCCAAGGAGGGGGAAGAGCCTATGGCTACACCTTC
>.|TRBV7-9|TRBJ2-6|.|18
CASSFPGGRGSGANVLTF
TGTGCCAGCAGCTTCCCCGGCGGGCGGGGCTCTGGGGCCAACGTCCTGACTTTC
>TRBD1|TRBV7-9|TRBJ1-1|few|14
CASSTDRVGTEAFF
TGTGCCAGCAGCACCGACAGGGTTGGCACTGAAGCTTTCTTT
>.|TRBV10-3|TRBJ1-2|once|14
CAISESQGTNGYTF
TGTGCCATCAGTGAGTCCCAGGGGACCAACGGCTACACCTTC
>.|TRBV10-1|TRBJ2-3|once|15
CASSETGLPTDTQYF
TGCGCCAGCAGTGAAACAGGACTACCTACAGATACGCAGTATTTT
>TRBD2|TRBV7-2|TRBJ2-4|.|15
CASSLVAGAGNIQYF
TGTGCCAGCAGCTTAGTAGCGGGGGCGGGAAACATTCAGTACTTC
>TRBD1|TRBV2|TRBJ1-6|.|17
CASSVGTGNTYNSPLHF
TGTGCCAGCAGTGTAGGGACAGGGAATACTTATAATTCACCCCTCCACTTT
>.|TRBV12-2|TRBJ2-7|.|18
CASRSTRGGQGPSYEQYF
TGTGCAAGTCGCTCGACCCGGGGCGGACAGGGACCTTCCTACGAGCAGTACTTC
>.|TRBV4-3|TRBJ1-2|once|15
CASSHHRVENYGYTF
TGCGCCAGCAGCCATCACAGGGTCGAGAACTATGGCTACACCTTC
>TRBD1|TRBV5-1|TRBJ2-1|.|17
CASTPGPGTGESNEQFF
TGCGCCAGCACTCCTGGGCCTGGGACAGGGGAGTCCAATGAGCAGTTCTTC
>TRBD2|TRBV7-6|TRBJ2-3|.|15
CASSSSGGATDTQYF
TGTGCCAGCAGCTCTAGCGGGGGGGCTACAGATACGCAGTATTTT
>TRBD1|TRBV27|TRBJ2-1|.|17
CASSFRPGQGSYNEQFF
TGTGCCAGCAGTTTTCGACCGGGACAGGGAAGTTACAATGAGCAGTTCTTC
>.|TRBV23-1|TRBJ1-5|.|13
CATPVQGNQPQHF
TGCGCCACTCCGGTTCAAGGCAATCAGCCCCAGCATTTT
>.|TRBV10-2|TRBJ1-6|.|19
CASSVEDVDWSTYNSPLHF
TGCGCCAGCAGTGTAGAGGATGTTGATTGGTCCACCTATAATTCACCCCTCCACTTT
>.|TRBV19|TRBJ1-5|.|15
CASSKGGASNQPQHF
TGTGCCAGTAGTAAGGGGGGGGCGAGCAATCAGCCCCAGCATTTT
>TRBD1|TRBV6-5|TRBJ1-1|.|15
CASSYSRTGLTEAFF
TGTGCCAGCAGTTATTCTCGGACAGGGCTCACTGAAGCTTTCTTT
>.|TRBV30|TRBJ1-1|.|13
CAWARQSNTEAFF
TGTGCCTGGGCGAGACAGAGCAACACTGAAGCTTTCTTT
>.|TRBV27|TRBJ1-1|medium-sized|13
CASSLSRSSEAFF
TGTGCCAGCAGTTTATCGAGGTCCTCTGAAGCTTTCTTT
>TRBD1|TRBV2|TRBJ2-7|.|12
CASTGTGIEQYF
TGTGCCAGCACCGGGACAGGGATCGAGCAGTACTTC
>TRBD1|TRBV19|TRBJ2-5|few|14
CASSMDRGGETQYF
TGTGCCAGTAGTATGGACAGGGGAGGGGAGACCCAGTACTTC
>TRBD1|TRBV4-3|TRBJ1-5|few|15
CASSQRTGSNQPQHF
TGCGCCAGCAGCCAAAGGACAGGGTCCAATCAGCCCCAGCATTTT
>.|TRBV5-1|TRBJ2-1|.|14
CASSLASGLGEQFF
TGCGCCAGCAGCTTGGCCTCAGGGCTGGGTGAGCAGTTCTTC
>TRBD1|TRBV19|TRBJ1-2|.|14
CASTRQGLNYGYTF
TGTGCCAGTACCCGACAGGGACTCAACTATGGCTACACCTTC
>.|TRBV6-5|TRBJ1-6|.|15
CASSQGEIYNSPLHF
TGTGCCAGCAGTCAAGGGGAAATCTATAATTCACCCCTCCACTTT
>.|TRBV6-1|TRBJ2-7|.|13
CASRMGGSYEQYF
TGTGCCAGCAGGATGGGGGGATCCTACGAGCAGTACTTC
>.|TRBV27|TRBJ1-6|.|12
CASRVGDSPLHF
TGTGCCAGCAGGGTCGGGGATTCACCCCTCCACTTT
>TRBD2|TRBV4-2|TRBJ2-3|once|16
CASSQALAGGTDTQYF
TGTGCCAGCAGCCAAGCTTTAGCGGGGGGCACAGATACGCAGTATTTT
>TRBD2|TRBV5-1|TRBJ2-7|.|18
CASSLGPGLAGGPHEQYF
TGCGCCAGCAGCTTGGGACCGGGACTAGCGGGGGGGCCCCACGAGCAGTACTTC
>.|TRBV6-5|TRBJ1-5|.|13
CASSGQFNQPQHF
TGTGCCAGCAGCGGACAGTTCAATCAGCCCCAGCATTTT
>.|TRBV30|TRBJ2-7|.|12
CAYGQGSYEQYF
TGTGCGTACGGGCAGGGGTCCTACGAGCAGTACTTC
>.|TRBV27|TRBJ2-7|few|13
CASRSGNGYEQYF
TGTGCCAGCAGGTCAGGGAATGGGTACGAGCAGTACTTC
>.|TRBV30|TRBJ1-2|.|13
CAWSQVGGYGYTF
TGTGCCTGGAGTCAAGTAGGAGGCTATGGCTACACCTTC
>.|TRBV5-1|TRBJ1-5|.|14
CASGSGGSRQPQHF
TGCGCCAGCGGGTCGGGGGGGTCTAGGCAGCCCCAGCATTTT
>TRBD1|TRBV6-6|TRBJ1-2|.|16
CASSQGFRDSNYGYTF
TGTGCCAGCAGCCAAGGATTCCGGGACAGTAACTATGGCTACACCTTC
>.|TRBV10-1|TRBJ2-1|.|15
CASSEGRMKYNEQFF
TGCGCCAGCAGTGAGGGGCGAATGAAATACAATGAGCAGTTCTTC